The following is a TCR beta chain sequence with its context. Sequenced by immunoSEQ multiplex PCR; TCRdb stores in-frame clones only, minus some. The repertoire includes roughly 290,000 clones, 90% of them detected once, and 1.5% to 2% sits in the top ten. The sample is drawn from a study of blood T cell repertoires in COVID-19. Looking at the study overall: Nucleic acid was either cDNA or gDNA, and it came from T cells, B-cell-depleted T cells, or PBMCs.

Trimming took off 6 bases at V and 4 bases at J, with 13 bases between the two ends. CDR1 is LNHDA and CDR2 is SQIVND in the germline V gene (reference sequence). The CDR3 has 15 residues. The TCR originated in a woman aged 18-29 years with acute COVID-19. Sequenced: PBMCs or T cells enriched from blood (not recorded which). The chain has TRBV19 and TRBJ2-6; a possible D gene is TRBD1 (5 bases). The CDR3 region has the DNA TGTGCCAGTAGATTAAAGGGGTTGGGGGCCAACGTCCTGACTTTC. It codes for CASRLKGLGANVLTF.